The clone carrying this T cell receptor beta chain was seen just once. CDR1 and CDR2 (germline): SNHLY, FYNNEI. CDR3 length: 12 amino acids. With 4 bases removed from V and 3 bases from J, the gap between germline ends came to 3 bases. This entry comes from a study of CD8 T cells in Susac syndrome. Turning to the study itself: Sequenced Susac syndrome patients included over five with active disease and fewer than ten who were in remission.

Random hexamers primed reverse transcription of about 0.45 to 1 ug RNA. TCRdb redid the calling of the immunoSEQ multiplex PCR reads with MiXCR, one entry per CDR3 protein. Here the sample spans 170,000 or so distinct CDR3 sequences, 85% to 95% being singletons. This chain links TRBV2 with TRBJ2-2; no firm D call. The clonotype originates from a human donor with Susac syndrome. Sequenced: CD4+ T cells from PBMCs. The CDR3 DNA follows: TGTGCCAGCAGTGCCGACACCGGGGAGCTGTTTTTT. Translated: CASSADTGELFF.